The 10 T cell receptor beta chains below come from one sample, sequenced in a study of T cells in Graves' hyperthyroidism and ophthalmopathy. TCR beta CDR3 regions were amplified from RNA. The study used the HTBI primer set for a first-round RT-PCR of the TCR CDR3. In TCRdb, the multiplex PCR reads were re-called with MiXCR into one record per CDR3 protein. The table shows 650,000 to 850,000 distinct CDR3 sequences, with around 20% occurring only once. The material sequenced was blood. Source of these receptors: a woman between 50 and 59 years old with Graves' hyperthyroidism that later progressed to Graves' ophthalmopathy.

The chain uses TRBV20-1 and TRBJ1-2; D is unresolved. Between the trimmed V and J ends, which lost 7 bases and 2 bases, there was a span of 11 bases. CDR1 DFQATT and CDR2 SNEGSKA come from the germline V gene (reference sequence). There are 12 residues in the CDR3. The CDR3 nucleotides are TGCAGTGGGCTACAGAGCAACTATGGCTACACCTTC. This codes for CSGLQSNYGYTF.

This clonotype was detected only a few times. The chain combines TRBV19 with TRBJ2-2; 8 bases are shared with TRBD2. Germline trimming cut 7 bases from V and 1 base from J; bases unmatched to any gene: 11. Germline V gene sequence: CDR1 LNHDA, CDR2 SQIVND (reference sequence). The CDR3 sequence is 17 residues long. In DNA form, the CDR3 reads TGTGCCAGTAAAGAAACTAGCGGACACCTGAACACCGGGGAGCTGTTTTTT. It yields the protein CASKETSGHLNTGELFF.

This CDR3 is CSASPRATWEKLFF. Written as DNA, the CDR3 is TGCAGTGCTAGTCCCAGGGCAACATGGGAAAAACTGTTTTTT. The rearrangement uses TRBV20-1 and TRBJ1-4; weak D call: TRBD1 (5 bases). V was pared by 3 bases and J by 8 bases, with 16 bases between. Germline lookup yields CDR1 DFQATT and CDR2 SNEGSKA (reference sequence). The CDR3 is 14 residues long.

The rearrangement joins TRBV29-1 to TRBJ2-7, with no clear D. The CDR3 is 15 amino acids. The germline V gene encodes CDR1 SQVTM and CDR2 ANQGSEA. Trimming shortened V by 4 bases and J by 0 bases, and 16 bases separated the two germline ends. The CDR3 spells CSVVYSLDTSYEQYF. The CDR3 nucleotides read TGCAGCGTTGTTTACAGCCTAGATACCTCCTACGAGCAGTACTTC.

The chain employs TRBV6-1 and TRBJ2-6; tentatively, D is TRBD2 (5 bases). The CDR3 is made up of 15 amino acids. The germline V and J ends were trimmed by 7 bases and 0 bases, with 10 bases remaining between them. The germline V gene encodes CDR1 MNHNS and CDR2 SASEGT. DNA of the CDR3: TGTGCCAGCATCCGGGGTAGCTCTGGGGCCAACGTCCTGACTTTC. Protein sequence: CASIRGSSGANVLTF.

In this sample, this clonotype turned up a few times. The CDR3 protein is CSARDTTSYNEQFF. The CDR3 coding sequence is TGCAGTGCTAGAGATACTACCTCCTACAATGAGCAGTTCTTC. The chain carries TRBV20-1 and TRBJ2-1; D ambiguous. Germline loops: CDR1 DFQATT, CDR2 SNEGSKA (reference sequence). CDR3 length: 14 residues. V lost 0 bases and J 0 bases, leaving 6 bases between the germline ends.

CDR3 amino acids: CASRGGLAGDTGELFF. The CDR3 bases are TGTGCCAGCAGGGGGGGTCTAGCGGGGGACACCGGGGAGCTGTTTTTT. The chain is built from TRBV12-3 or TRBV12-4 and TRBJ2-2; 10 nucleotides match TRBD2. The CDR3 loop spans 16 amino acids. Trimming at V came to 6 bases and at J to 3 bases, leaving 7 bases not matched to a gene.

To note about this clonotype: This sequence may be a read error, since a much larger clone differs from it by one base. The chain uses TRBV12-3 or TRBV12-4 and TRBJ1-6, with D perhaps TRBD1 (6 bases). CDR3 length: 17 residues. Trimming stripped 3 bases from V and 10 bases from J, with 22 bases between. The CDR3, as DNA: TGTGCCAGCAGTTTGGAGGCCTGGGGGCGTCAAGGGTCACCCCTCCACTTT. Amino acid sequence: CASSLEAWGRQGSPLHF.

The chain is built from TRBV7-6 and TRBJ2-5; no reliable D call. CDR3 length equals 13 residues. V was cut by 5 bases and J by 4 bases, with 11 bases left in between. The germline CDR1 and CDR2 sequences are SGHVS and FNYEAQ. CDR3 nucleotide sequence: TGTGCCAGCAGCCCAAAGCCGCGAGAGACCCAGTACTTC. Translation gives CASSPKPRETQYF. Full variable domain (outside the CDR3, taken from reference TRBV7-6 and TRBJ2-5): GAGVSQSPRYKVTKRGQDVALRCDPISGHVSLYWYRQALGQGPEFLTYFNYEAQQDKSGLPNDRFSAERPEGSISTLTIQRTEQRDSAMYRCASSPKPRETQYFGPGTRLLVL.

This sequence joins TRBV6-1 and TRBJ2-3; a weak D match, TRBD2 (5 bases). Per germline, CDR1 MNHNS and CDR2 SASEGT. CDR3 length: 13 residues. V was clipped by 8 bases and J by 5 bases, with 14 bases between them. The chain's CDR3 is CASGRPGRDTQYF. The CDR3 DNA sequence: TGTGCCAGCGGTAGGCCGGGGAGAGATACGCAGTATTTT.